This T cell receptor (beta chain) was retrieved from a study of breast tumors, draining lymph nodes, adjacent tissues. Samples came from axillary lymph nodes draining the breast cancer. Study results and caveats: Compared with basal-like, luminal-like tumors shared significantly more repertoire with nontumor tissue. Tumors had less TCR diversity than lymph nodes, more than nontumor tissue. The data were judged consistent with most tumor T cells coming from lymph node and expanding in tumor. That most tumor T cells come from lymph nodes remained unproven.

TCRdb used MiXCR to reprocess the multiplex PCR reads, holding one entry per CDR3 protein. The data show 150,000 to 200,000 distinct CDR3 sequences, with over 25% seen just once and 4% to 5.5% held by the top ten. From germline, CDR1 is DFQATT and CDR2 SNEGSKA (reference sequence). CDR3 length: 19 amino acids. V shed 0 bases, J shed 7 bases, and the junction held 16 bases outside the gene matches. This clonotype has a count of ten or more. The antigen is undetermined. Input material: axillary lymph node tissue. This chain uses TRBV20-1 with TRBJ2-2; 11 positions match TRBD1. The sequence was collected from a female donor with breast cancer. Some clones in this sample may be carry-over from other donors' samples. The CDR3: CSARDLGLGQGALDGELFF. In nucleotides, the CDR3 is TGCAGTGCTAGAGACTTGGGCTTAGGACAGGGGGCGCTTGACGGGGAGCTGTTTTTT.